The rows below give T cell receptor beta chains drawn from one sample of a study of cytomegalovirus exposure and HLA in healthy donors. Assay used: immunoSEQ multiplex PCR; TCRdb lists only in-frame clones, some missing. The data hold about 140,000 clones, with roughly 73% observed a single time. Sequencing was done on a sample of PBMCs. These TCRs come from a man aged 18 to 29 in good health and CMV-seropositive. Both conserved end residues are part of each CDR3. Each record gives: J gene, D gene, V gene, clone size, CDR3 DNA, CDR3 protein. D genes are given only for firm matches. Size is stated for part of the rows, as once, few or many counts, or as a class when the clone is expanded.

j_call: TRBJ2-1; d_call: -; v_call: TRBV15; clone_size: -; cdr3_nt: TGTGCCACCAGCAGAGATCAGGTGGTCGGGGGTCCGTTCTTC; cdr3_aa: CATSRDQVVGGPFF
j_call: TRBJ2-7; d_call: TRBD1; v_call: TRBV6-1; clone_size: -; cdr3_nt: TGTGCCAGCAGGCCGGGACAGGGCTCCTACGAGCAGTACTTC; cdr3_aa: CASRPGQGSYEQYF
j_call: TRBJ2-7; d_call: -; v_call: TRBV27; clone_size: once; cdr3_nt: TGTGCCAGCAGTCCCCGCCCGGGCAGGACTGGCGAGCAGTACTTC; cdr3_aa: CASSPRPGRTGEQYF
j_call: TRBJ2-5; d_call: -; v_call: TRBV7-2; clone_size: -; cdr3_nt: TGTGCCAGCAGCTTAGGACAGGTGGAAGAGACCCAGTACTTC; cdr3_aa: CASSLGQVEETQYF
j_call: TRBJ2-1; d_call: -; v_call: TRBV5-1; clone_size: few; cdr3_nt: TGCGCCAGCAGCTTGGAAGGGGGGGACAATGAGCAGTTCTTC; cdr3_aa: CASSLEGGDNEQFF
j_call: TRBJ1-2; d_call: -; v_call: TRBV19; clone_size: -; cdr3_nt: TGTGCCAGTAGTATGGAACAGGGAAATAACTATGGCTACACCTTC; cdr3_aa: CASSMEQGNNYGYTF
j_call: TRBJ1-5; d_call: -; v_call: TRBV7-8; clone_size: -; cdr3_nt: TGTGCCAGCAGCTTATTAGTCCGGGACTACAATCAGCCCCAGCATTTT; cdr3_aa: CASSLLVRDYNQPQHF
j_call: TRBJ2-7; d_call: -; v_call: TRBV2; clone_size: -; cdr3_nt: TGTGCCAGCAGTGAAGATACAGGGGAGCAGTACTTC; cdr3_aa: CASSEDTGEQYF
j_call: TRBJ2-3; d_call: -; v_call: TRBV4-1; clone_size: few; cdr3_nt: TGCGCCAGCAGCCAAGTGGGTTCGAGGACAGATACGCAGTATTTT; cdr3_aa: CASSQVGSRTDTQYF
j_call: TRBJ2-3; d_call: -; v_call: TRBV15; clone_size: -; cdr3_nt: TGTGCCACCCAGAAGCGGCATAGCACAGATACGCAGTATTTT; cdr3_aa: CATQKRHSTDTQYF
j_call: TRBJ2-1; d_call: TRBD1; v_call: TRBV7-9; clone_size: -; cdr3_nt: TGTGCCAGCAGCTCCGGACAGGGGGTATACAATGAGCAGTTCTTC; cdr3_aa: CASSSGQGVYNEQFF
j_call: TRBJ2-2; d_call: -; v_call: TRBV11-2; clone_size: few; cdr3_nt: TGTGCCAGCGGAAAGGGGACTAACACCGGGGAGCTGTTTTTT; cdr3_aa: CASGKGTNTGELFF
j_call: TRBJ2-7; d_call: -; v_call: TRBV5-1; clone_size: -; cdr3_nt: TGCGCCAGCAGCTTGAATTTTGGTGGGAGGTTCTCCTACGAGCAGTACTTC; cdr3_aa: CASSLNFGGRFSYEQYF
j_call: TRBJ2-7; d_call: -; v_call: TRBV28; clone_size: -; cdr3_nt: TGTGCCAGCAGTTACGCGGGGCTAGCACGCTCCGAGCAGTACTTC; cdr3_aa: CASSYAGLARSEQYF
j_call: TRBJ2-6; d_call: -; v_call: TRBV25-1; clone_size: -; cdr3_nt: TGTGCCAGCGGAGGGGCCGGGGCCAACGTCCTGACTTTC; cdr3_aa: CASGGAGANVLTF
j_call: TRBJ2-2; d_call: -; v_call: TRBV9; clone_size: few; cdr3_nt: TGTGCCAGCAGCGTCAGGGGCACCGGGGAGCTGTTTTTT; cdr3_aa: CASSVRGTGELFF
j_call: TRBJ2-7; d_call: TRBD1; v_call: TRBV13; clone_size: -; cdr3_nt: TGTGCCAGCAGCTTAACCGGGACAGTACCCTACGAGCAGTACTTC; cdr3_aa: CASSLTGTVPYEQYF
j_call: TRBJ2-7; d_call: -; v_call: TRBV5-1; clone_size: few; cdr3_nt: TGCGCCAGCAGCCCCCAGACTCAGTCACACGAGCAGTACTTC; cdr3_aa: CASSPQTQSHEQYF
j_call: TRBJ1-1; d_call: -; v_call: TRBV4-2; clone_size: few; cdr3_nt: TGTGCCAGCAGCCAAGTGGTCGGAGCAGATGCGGAAGCTTTCTTT; cdr3_aa: CASSQVVGADAEAFF
j_call: TRBJ2-7; d_call: TRBD1; v_call: TRBV27; clone_size: -; cdr3_nt: TGTGCCAGCAGTTTAGAAGGGGACAGAGACTACGAGCAGTACTTC; cdr3_aa: CASSLEGDRDYEQYF
j_call: TRBJ2-7; d_call: TRBD2; v_call: TRBV11-2; clone_size: -; cdr3_nt: TGTGCCAGCAGCTCCTCGAGGACTAGCTTTTCCTACGAGCAGTACTTC; cdr3_aa: CASSSSRTSFSYEQYF
j_call: TRBJ2-1; d_call: -; v_call: TRBV15; clone_size: -; cdr3_nt: TGTGCCACCAGGGATTTTGCGGGCGCGGGTGAGCAGTTCTTC; cdr3_aa: CATRDFAGAGEQFF